This TCR beta chain was retrieved from a study of esophageal squamous cell carcinoma under preoperative chemotherapy. The CDR3 has 16 residues. Germline lookup yields CDR1 SGHVS and CDR2 FQNEAQ. Regarding this clonotype: The junction shows a germline mismatch at one end, possibly a read error.

In TCRdb, the PCR reads were re-called with MiXCR into one record per CDR3 protein. This table holds 25,000 to 35,000 distinct CDR3 sequences, under 60% found once. Time point here: before preoperative PTX-NDP chemotherapy. Patients received paclitaxel-nedaplatin as preoperative chemotherapy before surgery. This receptor was identified in a human donor with esophageal squamous cell carcinoma. The donor label of this sample is uncertain. The chain combines TRBV7-8 with TRBJ2-4; 7 bases are shared with TRBD2. Sampling was performed from a patient given preoperative chemotherapy. This CDR3 is CASSTAGVFSKNTQYF. The CDR3 DNA reads as TGTGCCAGCAGCACCGCGGGGGTCTTTAGCAAAAACACTCAGTACTTC.